This TCR beta chain was captured by sequencing in a study of human T cells and chemical hapten exposure. Study results and caveats: Sensitizing to DPC left TCRs with a frequency above 1 in 1000 unaltered.

Points on this clonotype: What it binds is not known.

Library construction involved attaching unique molecular identifiers to individual cDNA molecules, which allowed quantitative, reproducible TCR counting. TCRdb recomputed calls from the RACE reads with MiXCR, one row per CDR3 protein. Of some 89,000 distinct CDR3 sequences in the sample, about a tenth were seen once. The sample's time point: patch test 2, 6 weeks after DPC sensitization. The treatment was: therapeutic diphenylcyclopropenone sensitization with weekly scalp DPC. The CDR3 totals 15 residues. Germline V gene lookup returns CDR1 MNHEY and CDR2 SVGEGT. Trimming removed 2 bases from V and 0 bases from J, with 11 bases in between.

The rearrangement joins TRBV6-2 or TRBV6-3 to TRBJ2-7, with a tentative D call TRBD1 (5 bases). The clonotype originates from a woman under 40 with alopecia areata. Some clones in this sample may be carry-over from other donors' samples. Material: whole blood, obtained in connection with sensitization to the hapten diphenylcyclopropenone (DPC). The CDR3 here is CASSYPDSASYEQYF. CDR3 nucleotide sequence: TGTGCCAGCAGTTACCCCGACAGTGCCTCCTACGAGCAGTACTTC.